This TCR beta chain was sequenced in a study of identical twins. TCRdb reprocessed the 5' RACE reads via MiXCR and lists one record per CDR3 protein. The data contain roughly 720,000 distinct CDR3 sequences, about 20% of them seen just once; the ten biggest clones take up about an eighth. V lost 3 bases and J lost 6, with 5 bases in between. The germline V gene has CDR1 DFQATT and CDR2 SNEGSKA (reference sequence). The CDR3 loop spans 10 amino acids. This sample was also put to use in a study of T cells expressing NK-cell markers.

The chain has TRBV20-1 and TRBJ1-1, with unresolved D. The source is a woman between 18 and 30 years old in good health. What was sequenced was PBMCs. DNA of the CDR3: TGCAGTGCTAGCTACCCTGAAGCTTTCTTT. Residues: CSASYPEAFF.